This T cell receptor (beta chain) was captured by sequencing in a study of human T cells and chemical hapten exposure. Turning to the study itself: Variability of per-sample TCR yields stemmed mainly from small differences in pooled library volume. Overall study findings and caveats: TCRs above 1 in 1000 frequency did not change with DPC sensitization.

With respect to this clonotype: Its target is not known.

Unique molecular identifiers were affixed to discrete cDNA molecules within the library. As handled by the study authors: Per-sample TCR counts ranged from roughly 20,000 to 750,000, median roughly 96,000. TCRdb passed the RACE reads through MiXCR, listing each CDR3 protein once. The V and J calls reflect TCRdb's pipeline rather than the authors' work. The repertoire holds under 90,000 distinct CDR3 sequences, about 9% seen once, with approximately 1.4% in the top ten. Regarding time point: healthy volunteer bleed at 6 weeks. The authors' total RNA extraction used unfractionated whole blood. This CDR3 region has 12 residues. Germline V CDR1 and CDR2: MNHEY, SVGAGI. V lost 9 bases, J lost 4 bases, and 9 bases lay in between.

The chain links TRBV6-5 to TRBJ2-2; D remains unclear. The receptor's source is a male donor in good health. Some clones in this sample may be carry-over from other donors' samples. Sample: whole blood. In nucleotides, the CDR3 is TGTGCCAGTAGGGAAGCCACCGGGGAGCTGTTTTTT. This encodes CASREATGELFF.